These T cell receptor beta chains were read from a single sample in a study of cytomegalovirus exposure and HLA in healthy donors. Sequencing was performed with immunoSEQ multiplex PCR; in TCRdb, only in-frame clones are kept and a portion is missing. The sample yields some 220,000 clones, over 75% seen once. Sequencing used PBMCs. The receptors derive from a boy aged 5-17 years in good health and CMV-seronegative. CDR3s include the opening cysteine and the closing phenylalanine or tryptophan. The D gene is left open where the match is weak. A row's size may be missing; if present it is once, few, many or a size class.

d_call	v_call	j_call	clone_size	cdr3_nt	cdr3_aa
-	TRBV7-7	TRBJ2-1	-	TGTGCCAGCAGCTTAGCACGACAGGCACCTTACAATGAGCAGTTCTTC	CASSLARQAPYNEQFF
-	TRBV9	TRBJ2-2	once	TGTGCCAGCAGCGTACGGGCAGGGAACGGTTTAGGAGGGGAGCTGTTTTTT	CASSVRAGNGLGGELFF
-	TRBV29-1	TRBJ2-1	-	TGCAGCGTTGTAGACAGGAATCACAATGAGCAGTTCTTC	CSVVDRNHNEQFF
TRBD2	TRBV4-2	TRBJ2-1	-	TGTGCCAGCAGCCGGAGGGGACTAGCGGGGACCTACAATGAGCAGTTCTTC	CASSRRGLAGTYNEQFF
-	TRBV6-6	TRBJ1-5	-	TGTGCCAGCAGACCTGACAGTTATAGCAATCAGCCCCAGCATTTT	CASRPDSYSNQPQHF
-	TRBV27	TRBJ2-3	-	TGTGCCAGCAGTGACAGGGAGGGCACAGATACGCAGTATTTT	CASSDREGTDTQYF
TRBD2	TRBV11-3	TRBJ2-7	-	TGTGCCAGCAGCTTAGTGGAACTAGCGGGGAGAAGCTCCTACGAGCAGTACTTC	CASSLVELAGRSSYEQYF
TRBD2	TRBV5-4	TRBJ2-3	-	TGTGCCAGCAGCCTAGCGGGGTACACAGATACGCAGTATTTT	CASSLAGYTDTQYF
-	TRBV11-2	TRBJ2-2	-	TGTGCCAGCAGCCGAATAGCGGAGAGGGTTTCGAACACCGGGGAGCTGTTTTTT	CASSRIAERVSNTGELFF
-	TRBV5-4	TRBJ1-1	-	TGTGCCAGCAGCCCGCCACAGGCGAACACTGAAGCTTTCTTT	CASSPPQANTEAFF
TRBD2	TRBV29-1	TRBJ2-5	once	TGCAGCGTAGCCGGGACTAGCGGAACGGGAGAGACCCAGTACTTC	CSVAGTSGTGETQYF
TRBD1	TRBV6-1	TRBJ1-1	few	TGTGCCAGCAGTGAATACGACAGGGTGACTCAGGCTTTCTTT	CASSEYDRVTQAFF
-	TRBV5-4	TRBJ1-2	-	TGTGCCAGCAGCTCCTTAACGACAGGTTCGAACTATGGCTACACCTTC	CASSSLTTGSNYGYTF